This T cell receptor beta chain comes out of a study of cytomegalovirus exposure and HLA in healthy donors. Regarding the study as a whole: Available immune exposure information was restricted to CMV serostatus only.

PCR used 60 Vbeta primers and 13 Jbeta primers. In the original processing: The authors later counted about 80 million unique TCR beta chains, 9.5 million to 11 million of them shared. The data were produced by immunoSEQ multiplex PCR, yet TCRdb's version contains in-frame clones alone and is incomplete. V, J and clone size reflect that table, while D and trimming were determined from the DNA. The table includes 150,000 to 200,000 clones, 60% to 80% detected once. Of note for this clone: Its antigen is currently unknown.

The clonotype originates from a woman between 50 and 59 years old in good health and CMV-seropositive. Material for sequencing was PBMCs.

DNA for the CDR3: TGCAGCGTTGAAGAGACAGGGCTCCTTAAGCAGTTCTTC. Translation: CSVEETGLLKQFF. The chain links TRBV29-1 to TRBJ2-1, with TRBD1 matching over 7 bases. Germline trimming cut 0 bases from V and 11 bases from J; bases unmatched to any gene: 7. This CDR3 is built from 13 residues. Germline CDR1 reads SQVTM; CDR2 reads ANQGSEA.